Listed here are 27 T cell receptor beta chains from one sample, sequenced in a study of shared clonotypes between healthy human individuals (TCRdb year 2020). To prepare the library, the immunoSEQ multiplex PCR assay was applied. The immuneACCESS repertoire file appears here via TCRdb, limited to in-frame rearrangements. These files lack a portion of the clones; in checked studies, under half of the deficit traces to unresolved V genes, and the cause of the others is not known. This sample comprises hundreds of thousands of clones, 95% to 97% of them detected only once. The ten largest clones represent about 0.22% of the sample. CD8 naive samples were obtained by positive selection for CCR7 among CD45RO-negative cells, yielding a CD45RA+CCR7+ population from which TemRA cells were excluded. The sequenced sample consisted of naive CD8+ T cells sorted from blood. The cell subset or site tag for this specimen amounts to: CD45RA+CCR7+. The receptor source for this set is a young man in good health.

The J gene is TRBJ2-7, the V gene TRBV27; the D gene is possibly TRBD1 (5 bases). This CDR3 spans 13 amino acids. CDR1 is MNHEY, CDR2 SMNVEV, per germline (reference sequence). V was trimmed by 5 bases and J by 1 base, leaving 9 bases between them. The CDR3 loop reads CASSPQGSYEQYF. The CDR3 nucleotides are TGTGCCAGCAGTCCCCAGGGTTCCTACGAGCAGTACTTC.

Of note for this clone: Other DNA sequences from this sample encode an identical CDR3 as well. The chain uses TRBV27 and TRBJ2-5; the D is unclear. The CDR3 sequence is 13 residues long. V dropped 3 bases and J dropped 5 bases, with 10 bases sitting between them. Germline CDR1 is MNHEY and CDR2 is SMNVEV (reference sequence). CDR3 in amino acids: CASSLSRVETQYF. CDR3 sequence (DNA): TGTGCCAGCAGTTTGAGTAGGGTTGAGACCCAGTACTTC.

This clone was seen a single time. This rearrangement joins TRBV7-9 to TRBJ2-7; D might be TRBD1 (6 bases). The CDR3 runs 14 residues. Germline-derived CDR1 and CDR2 are SEHNR and FQNEAQ (reference sequence). V was pared by 1 base and J by 5 bases, with 12 bases between. The CDR3 sequence: CASSLDTGLNEQYF. For the CDR3, the DNA is TGTGCCAGCAGCTTAGACACAGGGTTAAACGAGCAGTACTTC.

This clone came up once. This same CDR3 is encoded by further DNA sequences in the sample. The chain links TRBV7-2 to TRBJ2-3; 7 nucleotides align to TRBD2. This CDR3 has 14 amino acids. Germline CDR1 SGHTA, CDR2 FQGNSA. Trimming removed 0 bases from V and 3 bases from J; junction bases left unmatched: 0. The CDR3 bases are TGTGCCAGCAGCTTAGCGGGAGGGACAGATACGCAGTATTTT. Amino acids: CASSLAGGTDTQYF.

V usage is TRBV27 and J usage is TRBJ2-7; D gene unclear. From germline, CDR1 is MNHEY and CDR2 SMNVEV (reference sequence). The V end lost 5 bases, the J end lost 3 bases, and 14 bases lay between the germline ends. The CDR3 is made up of 14 amino acids. CDR3 coding DNA: TGTGCCAGCAGTCCGAACCTTGCACTCTACGAGCAGTACTTC. Translation gives CASSPNLALYEQYF.

V usage is TRBV5-4 and J usage is TRBJ1-3, with a possible D match to TRBD1 (6 bases). Germline V lookup: CDR1 SGHNT, CDR2 YYREEE (reference sequence). V was trimmed by 0 bases and J by 8 bases, leaving 12 bases between them. The CDR3 is 14 residues long. The CDR3 spells CASSLVGAVDTIYF. The CDR3, as DNA: TGTGCCAGCAGCTTGGTGGGGGCGGTTGACACCATATATTTT. Complete variable domain (other parts from reference TRBV5-4 and TRBJ1-3): ETGVTQSPTHLIKTRGQQVTLRCSSQSGHNTVSWYQQALGQGPQFIFQYYREEENGRGNFPPRFSGLQFPNYSSELNVNALELDDSALYLCASSLVGAVDTIYFGEGSWLTVV.

V gene TRBV9 combines with J gene TRBJ1-5; D is undetermined. V was cut by 2 bases and J by 3 bases, with 9 bases left in between. CDR3 length equals 14 residues. Germline CDR1 SGDLS, CDR2 YYNGEE. The CDR3 coding sequence is TGTGCCAGCAGCGTGGGGTCTTACAATCAGCCCCAGCATTTT. Translated, it gives CASSVGSYNQPQHF.

The chain carries TRBV30 and TRBJ2-7, with D perhaps TRBD1 or TRBD2 (5 bases each). Trimming shortened V by 2 bases and J by 3 bases, and 8 bases separated the two germline ends. The CDR3 consists of 12 residues. Per the germline V gene, CDR1 is GTSNPN and CDR2 is SVGIG (reference sequence). CDR3 DNA: TGTGCCTGGAGTCGGGACGGCTACGAGCAGTACTTC. Amino acid sequence: CAWSRDGYEQYF.

The CDR3 loop reads CAWSEGFSYEQYF. CDR3 in DNA: TGTGCCTGGAGTGAGGGATTCTCCTACGAGCAGTACTTC. The V gene is TRBV30, the J gene TRBJ2-7; D call uncertain. Germline V gene data show CDR1 as GTSNPN and CDR2 as SVGIG (reference sequence). The length of the CDR3 is 13 residues. The V end was cut by 1 base, the J end by 0 bases, with 7 bases between.

J is TRBJ2-3 and V is TRBV10-2; TRBD2 matches at 8 bases. With 8 bases clipped from V and 6 bases from J, the junction kept 13 bases outside the gene matches. The length of the CDR3 is 15 residues. CDR1 WSHSY and CDR2 SAAADI come from the germline V gene. The CDR3 is CASREGGGWRDTQYF. In DNA form, the CDR3 reads TGCGCCAGCCGGGAGGGGGGCGGTTGGAGGGATACGCAGTATTTT.

V is TRBV19 and J is TRBJ1-3, with D hard to call. The germline V and J ends were trimmed by 6 bases and 4 bases, with 13 bases remaining between them. Germline CDR1 LNHDA, CDR2 SQIVND (reference sequence). CDR3 length: 14 residues. The CDR3 is CASSTWAYGNTIYF. In nucleotides, the CDR3 is TGTGCCAGTAGCACCTGGGCGTACGGAAACACCATATATTTT. Combining the CDR3 with reference TRBV19 and TRBJ1-3 gives the whole variable domain DGGITQSPKYLFRKEGQNVTLSCEQNLNHDAMYWYRQDPGQGLRLIYYSQIVNDFQKGDIAEGYSVSREKKESFPLTVTSAQKNPTAFYLCASSTWAYGNTIYFGEGSWLTVV.

The rearrangement uses TRBV7-9 and TRBJ1-2, with D possibly TRBD1 on 6 matching bases. Trimming pared 2 bases from V and 7 bases from J, leaving 11 bases between. This CDR3 has 13 amino acids. The germline gives CDR1 SEHNR, CDR2 FQNEAQ (reference sequence). The CDR3 reads CASSLLSGAGYTF. The CDR3 region has the DNA TGTGCCAGCAGCTTACTTTCAGGGGCTGGCTACACCTTC.

The chain recombines TRBV6-1 with TRBJ1-2; D is perhaps TRBD1 (5 bases). The CDR3 covers 15 residues. Germline V gene data show CDR1 as MNHNS and CDR2 as SASEGT. With 1 base removed from V and 1 base from J, the gap between germline ends came to 10 bases. This chain's CDR3 is CASSEGTFINYGYTF. In nucleotides, the CDR3 is TGTGCCAGCAGTGAAGGGACATTCATTAACTATGGCTACACCTTC.

CDR3 nucleotides: TGTGCCAGCAGCTTAGCGCTCTGGGATACTGAAGCTTTCTTT. This gives the protein CASSLALWDTEAFF. J is TRBJ1-1 and V is TRBV7-8; D unresolved. CDR1 SGHVS and CDR2 FQNEAQ come from the germline V gene. The CDR3 consists of 14 residues. Trimming left V 0 bases short and J 5 bases short, with 10 bases between.

The rearrangement joins TRBV27 to TRBJ2-3; 10 bases map to TRBD2. CDR1 is MNHEY, CDR2 SMNVEV, per germline (reference sequence). CDR3 size: 15 residues. V gave up 10 bases and J gave up 0 bases; unmatched junction bases: 7. The CDR3 spells CATRLAGLSTDTQYF. CDR3 DNA sequence: TGTGCCACCCGACTAGCGGGTCTAAGCACAGATACGCAGTATTTT.

The rearrangement uses TRBV4-1 and TRBJ2-7; unclear D gene. Trimming left V 3 bases short and J 0 bases short, with 12 bases between. CDR3 size: 15 residues. The germline V gene encodes CDR1 MGHRA and CDR2 YSYEKL. As DNA, the CDR3 is TGCGCCAGCAGCCATGACTCTAGGAGCTCCTACGAGCAGTACTTC. Translation: CASSHDSRSSYEQYF.

The chain has TRBV29-1 and TRBJ1-2, with TRBD1 as a possible D gene (6 bases). Trimming took off 6 bases at V and 5 bases at J, with 22 bases between the two ends. Looked up from germline, CDR1 is SQVTM and CDR2 is ANQGSEA. The CDR3 contains 15 residues. The chain's CDR3 is CSVPYQGSLGYGYTF. CDR3 coding DNA: TGCAGCGTCCCGTACCAGGGGAGTTTGGGGTATGGCTACACCTTC.

The chain is built from TRBV29-1 and TRBJ2-2, with D hard to call. This CDR3 is built from 15 residues. V was clipped by 6 bases and J by 2 bases, with 16 bases between them. Germline V gene sequence: CDR1 SQVTM, CDR2 ANQGSEA. The CDR3 region is CSVGSVTANTGELFF. The DNA for the CDR3 is TGCAGCGTGGGTTCTGTGACGGCAAACACCGGGGAGCTGTTTTTT.

This chain uses TRBV6-1 with TRBJ2-7; D could derive from TRBD1 or TRBD2 (5 bases each). Per germline, CDR1 MNHNS and CDR2 SASEGT. This CDR3 has 15 amino acids. V gave up 7 bases and J gave up 7 bases, with 23 bases separating them. The CDR3 protein is CASTPTRHGTGEQYF. The CDR3 DNA reads as TGTGCCAGCACTCCGACAAGGCATGGGACGGGGGAGCAGTACTTC.

The CDR3 loop is CASSSPRFGYEQYF. The CDR3 nucleotides read TGTGCCAGCAGCAGCCCCAGATTCGGCTACGAGCAGTACTTC. The chain has TRBV6-5 and TRBJ2-7; D not resolved. The CDR3 sequence is 14 residues long. Trimming pared 6 bases from V and 3 bases from J, leaving 15 bases between. The germline V gene encodes CDR1 MNHEY and CDR2 SVGAGI.

A word on this clone: The same CDR3 also results from other DNA sequences found in this sample. The CDR3 bases are TGCAGCGTTGGGCAGCCCTACGAGCAGTACTTC. Encoded protein: CSVGQPYEQYF. The rearrangement joins TRBV29-1 to TRBJ2-7; D is unclear. The ends were cut back, 4 bases at V and 2 bases at J, with 6 bases in the middle. The CDR3 is 11 amino acids. CDR1 SQVTM and CDR2 ANQGSEA come from the germline V gene.

J is TRBJ2-1 and V is TRBV6-6; D gene ambiguous. CDR1 is MNHNY, CDR2 SVGAGI, per germline (reference sequence). The CDR3 is 11 residues long. V was clipped by 6 bases and J by 8 bases, with 8 bases between them. As DNA, the CDR3 is TGTGCCAGCAGCTTGAATCATGAGCAGTTCTTC. Amino acids: CASSLNHEQFF.

V usage is TRBV7-2 and J usage is TRBJ2-1; 12 positions match TRBD1. Germline V lookup: CDR1 SGHTA, CDR2 FQGNSA. The CDR3 is made up of 15 amino acids. V gave up 0 bases and J gave up 9 bases; unmatched junction bases: 3. Here the CDR3 reads CASSLAGTGGVEQFF. CDR3 coding DNA: TGTGCCAGCAGCTTAGCAGGGACAGGGGGCGTTGAGCAGTTCTTC.

This clone came up once. The chain employs TRBV2 and TRBJ2-1; possible D gene TRBD2, 5 bases. Germline values: CDR1 SNHLY, CDR2 FYNNEI. This CDR3 is built from 16 residues. Trimming left V 5 bases short and J 4 bases short, with 18 bases between. This chain's CDR3 is CASSSRASHTYNEQFF. For the CDR3, the DNA is TGTGCCAGCAGTTCCCGGGCTAGCCACACTTACAATGAGCAGTTCTTC. Together with reference TRBV2 and TRBJ2-1, the CDR3 gives the full variable domain: EPEVTQTPSHQVTQMGQEVILRCVPISNHLYFYWYRQILGQKVEFLVSFYNNEISEKSEIFDDQFSVERPDGSNFTLKIRSTKLEDSAMYFCASSSRASHTYNEQFFGPGTRLTVL.

This chain connects TRBV27 to TRBJ2-2; D not certain. V was clipped by 4 bases and J by 7 bases, with 10 bases between them. The CDR3 covers 13 residues. Germline-derived CDR1 and CDR2 are MNHEY and SMNVEV (reference sequence). The CDR3 coding sequence is TGTGCCAGCAGTTGGGGAAGGGTCGGGGAGCTGTTTTTT. It specifies CASSWGRVGELFF.

This chain uses TRBV7-9 with TRBJ2-7; D is unresolved. Trimming took 0 bases from V and 6 from J, leaving 9 bases between them. This CDR3 spans 13 amino acids. CDR1 and CDR2 from the germline V gene are SEHNR and FQNEAQ (reference sequence). The CDR3 spells CASSLATAPEQYF. The DNA of the CDR3 is TGTGCCAGCAGCTTAGCGACGGCCCCCGAGCAGTACTTC.

The chain couples TRBV2 to TRBJ2-7, with TRBD1 matching over 9 bases. The CDR3 is 14 residues long. With 2 bases clipped from V and 3 bases from J, the junction kept 2 bases outside the gene matches. CDR1 and CDR2 (germline): SNHLY, FYNNEI. CDR3 coding DNA: TGTGCCAGCAGTGAAACAGGGGGCTTCTACGAGCAGTACTTC. It yields the protein CASSETGGFYEQYF.